Below are 11 T cell receptor beta chains sequenced from a single sample in a study of patients and donors after allogeneic stem cell transplantation. MiXCR was run by TCRdb on the RT-PCR reads, yielding one entry per CDR3 protein. The sample records around 200,000 distinct CDR3 sequences, around 41% being singletons. Sequencing was done on a sample of blood, either unsorted or a sorted T cell fraction (not recorded which). The receptor source for this set is a human donor who was either an allogeneic HSCT recipient or a stem cell or donor lymphocyte infusion donor (not recorded which). It is not recorded whose cells these are; they may come from a transplant donor.

This clonotype was detected only a few times. The CDR3: CASSLDGTGGLREQYF. The CDR3 DNA follows: TGCGCCAGCAGCTTAGACGGGACAGGGGGCCTTCGCGAGCAGTACTTC. The chain is built from TRBV5-1 and TRBJ2-7, with 12 bases lining up with TRBD1. Looked up from germline, CDR1 is SGHRS and CDR2 is YFSETQ. V lost 2 bases to trimming and J lost 6 bases; unmatched junction nucleotides: 9. This CDR3 has 16 amino acids.

This clonotype was detected a few times. The rearrangement uses TRBV5-5 and TRBJ1-5; D gene unclear. The V and J ends lost 1 base and 4 bases respectively, with 12 bases between them. The length of the CDR3 is 15 residues. CDR1 is SGHKS, CDR2 YYEKEE, per germline (reference sequence). CDR3: CASSLIPSSNQPQHF. For the CDR3, the DNA is TGTGCCAGCAGCTTGATCCCCAGCAGTAATCAGCCCCAGCATTTT.

The chain uses TRBV12-3 or TRBV12-4 and TRBJ1-6; D not resolved. This CDR3 has 12 amino acids. The V end lost 6 bases, the J end lost 6 bases, and 6 bases lay between the germline ends. The CDR3 DNA reads TGTGCCAGCAGGTTGAGTAATTCACCCCTCCACTTT. It translates to CASRLSNSPLHF.

This clonotype has more than one count but fewer than ten. J is TRBJ1-4 and V is TRBV4-1; D remains ambiguous. Germline V gene lookup returns CDR1 MGHRA and CDR2 YSYEKL. This CDR3 comprises 16 residues. The ends were cut back, 2 bases at V and 0 bases at J, with 10 bases in the middle. The CDR3 DNA follows: TGCGCCAGCAGCCAACACACACAGACAACTAATGAAAAACTGTTTTTT. It codes for CASSQHTQTTNEKLFF.

This sequence joins TRBV29-1 and TRBJ1-2; no clear D. The germline V gene has CDR1 SQVTM and CDR2 ANQGSEA. The CDR3 is 14 amino acids. Trimming stripped 5 bases from V and 0 bases from J, with 13 bases between. The CDR3 spells CSVTSKYTNYGYTF. The CDR3 DNA sequence: TGCAGCGTTACGAGCAAATATACTAACTATGGCTACACCTTC.

This clonotype has only a few counts. The chain combines TRBV15 with TRBJ2-2, with D perhaps matching TRBD1 (5 bases). Germline-derived CDR1 and CDR2 are LNHNV and YYDKDF (reference sequence). The CDR3 loop spans 15 amino acids. V was pared by 3 bases and J by 1 base, with 9 bases between. The CDR3 DNA is TGTGCCACCAGCAGGCGTCAGGGGAACACCGGGGAGCTGTTTTTT. Its protein is CATSRRQGNTGELFF.

The chain employs TRBV10-3 and TRBJ2-3; D remains unclear. Germline V gene lookup returns CDR1 ENHRY and CDR2 SYGVKD. V lost 0 bases, J lost 2 bases, and 9 bases lay in between. This CDR3 has 15 amino acids. The CDR3 sequence is CAISESVENTDTQYF. CDR3 nucleotides: TGTGCCATCAGTGAGTCGGTCGAGAACACAGATACGCAGTATTTT.

This clonotype occurred a few times. The V call is TRBV10-3, the J call TRBJ1-2; 8 bases agree with TRBD1. Losses at the gene ends were 3 bases for V and 6 bases for J; bases not matched to a gene: 6. CDR3 length: 14 amino acids. Looked up from germline, CDR1 is ENHRY and CDR2 is SYGVKD. The DNA of the CDR3 is TGTGCCATCAGTGATGGTCAGGGGGCGAATGGCTACACCTTC. This codes for CAISDGQGANGYTF.

In the case of this clonotype: The junction does not match germline at one end; this may be a read error. The chain carries TRBV11-2 and TRBJ2-1; D is possibly TRBD2 (5 bases). Germline V gene sequence: CDR1 SGHAT, CDR2 FQNNGV. The CDR3 extends over 11 amino acids. CDR3 nucleotide sequence: TGTGCCAACAGCTTTGGGGAGTCGGGGTTCTTC. This encodes CANSFGESGFF. Based on the CDR3 plus reference TRBV11-2 and TRBJ2-1, the full variable domain is EAGVAQSPRYKIIEKRQSVAFWCNPISGHATLYWYQQILGQGPKLLIQFQNNGVVDDSQLPKDRFSAERLKGVDSTLKIQPAKLEDSAVYLCANSFGESGFFGPGTRLTVL.

The chain is built from TRBV4-1 and TRBJ1-5, with D unresolved. Germline CDR1 and CDR2: MGHRA and YSYEKL. This CDR3 spans 15 amino acids. The V end lost 4 bases, the J end lost 11 bases, and 21 bases lay between the germline ends. CDR3 in amino acids: CASSPVGRIPKAQHF. Here the CDR3 DNA reads TGCGCCAGCAGCCCGGTGGGTAGGATCCCGAAGGCCCAGCATTTT.

The chain links TRBV12-3 or TRBV12-4 to TRBJ2-1; 9 bases map to TRBD1. The CDR3 is 15 amino acids. The V gene end was trimmed by 5 bases and the J gene end by 6 bases; junction bases not matched to a gene: 8. CDR3 bases: TGTGCCAGCAGTCTACAGGGGGCTTCGTTCAATGAGCAGTTCTTC. It is translated as CASSLQGASFNEQFF.